This T cell receptor beta chain emerged from a study of OX40 agonist ivuxolimab in advanced cancers. For the wider study: Ivuxolimab was a fully human IgG2 agonistic monoclonal antibody targeting the costimulatory receptor OX40 (CD134). Intravenous ivuxolimab was administered to patients every 2 weeks at six dose levels: 0.01, 0.1, 0.3, 1.5, 3 and 10 mg/kg. Of the approximately 53 patients in dose escalation, about 20 had hepatocellular carcinoma, about 15 had melanoma, 9 had renal cell carcinoma and 9 had head and neck cancer. The dose-escalation cohort was 82.7% male with a mean age of about 60 years, ranging from roughly 20 to 85. Prior anti-PD-1, anti-PD-L1 or anti-CTLA-4 therapy was permitted, and checkpoint inhibitors had been received by about 37% of dose-escalation patients. Three dose-escalation patients achieved partial responses, one with hepatocellular carcinoma and two with cutaneous melanoma. Peripheral TCRbeta sequencing was intended to test whether TCR sequence diversity was altered and clonal T-cell expansion was caused by ivuxolimab. The paper covers the monotherapy dose-escalation part of the phase I ivuxolimab trial, which included N ≈ 54 patients.

About this clone: Its antigen has not been determined. It has no much larger one-base neighbor in the sample; base qualities were not kept.

Patients with autoimmune disease history or receiving systemic immunosuppression were excluded from the trial. Peripheral blood for TCR sequencing was collected from all dose cohorts at baseline, on cycle 4 day 1, and on cycle 7 day 1. The samples were drawn from a first-in-human, open-label, multicenter phase I dose-escalation trial of ivuxolimab. The trial enrolled adults with locally advanced or metastatic head and neck squamous cell, hepatocellular, melanoma or renal cell carcinoma. Before TCR sequencing, CD4+ T cells and CD8+ T cells were sorted from peripheral blood as separate populations. On the study overall, not on this receptor specifically: The antigen specificity of the clonally expanded peripheral T cells was not determined. In partial responders in the 0.1-3.0 mg/kg groups, normalized peripheral clonal expansion was found to be among the lowest, especially among CD8+ T cells. At doses of 0.1 to 3.0 mg/kg, clonal expansion of both CD4+ and CD8+ blood T cells was observed from baseline to week 6. After ivuxolimab, expanded clones were on average more numerous among CD8+ T cells than among CD4+ T cells. Low levels of normalized T-cell clonal expansion were also seen in some patients who did not respond.

CDR1 and CDR2 are read off the germline V gene as SGDLS and YYNGEE. V loses 1 base at its end and J loses 0 bases; junction bases beyond the gene matches: 4. The CDR3, cysteine through phenylalanine, is 17 amino acids long. Only the CDR3 DNA is retained, 51 bases long and in frame from the first base. Genomic DNA was extracted from sorted cells for sequencing of the TCRbeta CDR3 region. The immunoSEQ Assay was used for sequencing of TCRbeta CDR3 regions. In its TCRdb copy, this immuneACCESS table keeps in-frame sequences only and misses some clones. Where compared with another copy, unresolved V genes explain less than half of these, and the others have no known cause. The sample yields 95,000 to 100,000 clones; roughly four fifths were counted once. The top ten clones comprise around 1.6% of the sample.

This sample comprised CD4+ or CD8+ T cells sorted from blood, obtained in a trial of the OX40 agonist ivuxolimab. Recombination linked TRBV9 to TRBJ2-1; 10 bases in the junction line up with TRBD2. The clonotype was recovered from an adult with an advanced solid tumor such as melanoma, head and neck, liver or kidney cancer. The CDR3 in this case is CASSVTSGRGSYNEQFF. The DNA reads as follows: TGTGCCAGCAGCGTAACCAGCGGGAGGGGCTCCTACAATGAGCAGTTCTTC.